This T cell receptor (beta chain) comes out of a study of blood T cell repertoires in COVID-19. Study background: Whether acute or convalescent, the COVID-19 samples came from the United States, Italy and Spain. PBMCs, B-cell-depleted T cells, or T cells were the source of the cDNA or gDNA that made up the material.

How the authors handled the data: The assay estimated nucleated cells by amplifying reference gene primers. Produced via immunoSEQ multiplex PCR; TCRdb's table is partial and in-frame only. D and trimming come from the DNA, and the V and J calls and clone size come from that table. The sample lists 240,000 or so clones, around 83% occurring once. Germline-derived CDR1 and CDR2 are KGHSH and LQKENI. V lost 3 bases and J lost 4; bases outside the gene matches: 8. This CDR3 is 16 amino acids long. Input material: peripheral blood. The receptor was derived from a woman at least 80 years old with acute or convalescent COVID-19. This chain joins TRBV18 and TRBJ2-7; 11 nucleotides align to TRBD1. CDR3 sequence: CASSPEVDRGRYEQYF. CDR3 DNA: TGTGCCAGCTCACCCGAAGTGGACAGGGGGCGATACGAGCAGTACTTC.